The clone carrying this TCR beta chain has at least ten counts. Its antigen is unknown. These data are taken from a study of early T cells in non-severe SARS-CoV-2 infection. Study-wide background: Whole-blood bulk RNA, unsorted, was sequenced, and chains were unpaired. Study results and limitations: Matching against VDJdb likely underestimated virus-specific expansions, favoring anti-spike CD8.

Individual cDNA molecules carried attached unique molecular identifiers. In TCRdb, the 5' RACE reads were re-called with MiXCR into one record per CDR3 protein. The sample yields just under 90,000 distinct CDR3 sequences, about 15% seen once. This CDR3 comprises 15 residues. Germline assignment: CDR1 LGHNA and CDR2 YNFKEQ. The V gene lost 0 bases and the J gene lost 5 bases, with 12 bases spanning the gap. Input material: whole blood. This clonotype originated in an adult who was a healthcare worker with PCR-confirmed SARS-CoV-2 infection or an uninfected control (not recorded which). The rearrangement joins TRBV4-2 to TRBJ2-3, with D hard to call. The CDR3 here is CASSQDPRAGDTQYF. The DNA of the CDR3 is TGTGCCAGCAGCCAAGATCCACGGGCCGGAGATACGCAGTATTTT.